What follows are 27 T cell receptor beta chains derived from one specimen sequenced in a study of shared clonotypes between healthy human individuals (TCRdb year 2020). The method behind the library was the immunoSEQ multiplex PCR assay. TCRdb carries this immuneACCESS record with in-frame sequences only. Its versions omit some clonotypes, under half of them owing to an unresolved V gene in the studies checked, with the rest unexplained. The sample table holds approximately 98,000 clones, of which roughly 70% were seen once. The ten largest make up about 25% of the sample. Sequencing was carried out using memory CD8+ T cells sorted from blood. The cell subset or site label, as the study defines it: CD45RO+ cells pooled with CCR7-negative TemRA cells. These receptors were taken from a woman in her 30s in good health.

This chain connects TRBV7-1 to TRBJ1-1; 7 nucleotides line up with TRBD1. TRBV7-1 has ORF status, its function being uncertain. There are 14 residues in the CDR3. The J segment lost 3 bases and the V segment lost 4 bases, leaving 5 bases of the junction unmatched. Written as DNA, the CDR3 is TGTGCCAGCAGCTTGTCCAGGGGGGACACTGAAGCTTTCTTT. It yields the protein CASSLSRGDTEAFF.

This chain connects TRBV6-5 to TRBJ1-5; no definite D call. Germline CDR1 is MNHEY and CDR2 is SVGAGI. Between the trimmed V and J ends, which lost 5 bases and 4 bases, there was a span of 12 bases. This CDR3 contains 14 residues. The CDR3 region has the DNA TGTGCCAGCAGTGTCGCGGACGCGAATCAGCCCCAGCATTTT. It translates to CASSVADANQPQHF.

The chain carries TRBV11-3 and TRBJ2-2; D remains ambiguous. Germline V gene data show CDR1 as SGHNT and CDR2 as YENEEA. CDR3 length: 14 residues. Trimming removed 4 bases at V and 7 bases at J, with 13 bases between. CDR3 amino acids: CASSSRNRYGELFF. CDR3 coding DNA: TGTGCCAGCAGCTCAAGGAATCGATACGGGGAGCTGTTTTTT.

The V gene is TRBV5-4, the J gene TRBJ2-2; 12 bases map to TRBD2. CDR1 SGHNT and CDR2 YYREEE come from the germline V gene (reference sequence). V gave up 5 bases and J gave up 4 bases; unmatched junction bases: 9. The CDR3 loop spans 17 amino acids. CDR3 loop: CASSFGTSGLLTGELFF. Here the CDR3 DNA reads TGTGCCAGCAGTTTTGGGACTAGCGGGCTCCTCACCGGGGAGCTGTTTTTT.

This clone was found a few times. This chain uses TRBV5-6 with TRBJ2-7; the match to TRBD2 covers 7 bases. J was trimmed by 3 bases and V by 2 bases; bases with no gene match: 5. The germline V gene encodes CDR1 SGHDT and CDR2 YYEEEE. The CDR3 is 14 residues long. For the CDR3, the DNA is TGTGCCAGCAGCTTTAAATGGGGGGGCTACGAGCAGTACTTC. Amino acid sequence: CASSFKWGGYEQYF.

The chain combines TRBV19 with TRBJ2-7; 7 nucleotides match TRBD1. The length of the CDR3 is 12 residues. Per the germline V gene, CDR1 is LNHDA and CDR2 is SQIVND (reference sequence). J was trimmed by 5 bases and V by 5 bases; bases with no gene match: 3. DNA for the CDR3: TGTGCCAGTAGTCCGACAGGGAACGAGCAGTACTTC. Translated: CASSPTGNEQYF. The variable domain in full, completed from reference TRBV19 and TRBJ2-7, reads DGGITQSPKYLFRKEGQNVTLSCEQNLNHDAMYWYRQDPGQGLRLIYYSQIVNDFQKGDIAEGYSVSREKKESFPLTVTSAQKNPTAFYLCASSPTGNEQYFGPGTRLTVT.

The chain recombines TRBV10-2 with TRBJ2-7; tentative D call: TRBD1 (6 bases). Trimming stripped 5 bases from V and 2 bases from J, with 7 bases between. Germline CDR1 and CDR2: WSHSY and SAAADI. This CDR3 contains 12 residues. The chain's CDR3 is CASSTGPYEQYF. As DNA, the CDR3 is TGCGCCAGCAGTACAGGGCCCTACGAGCAGTACTTC.

A few counts support this clone. This chain links TRBV9 with TRBJ1-4; D is perhaps TRBD1 (5 bases). Germline V gene lookup returns CDR1 SGDLS and CDR2 YYNGEE. With 1 base removed from V and 8 bases from J, the gap between germline ends came to 12 bases. This CDR3 has 14 amino acids. The CDR3 region has the DNA TGTGCCAGCAGCGTAAGTTGGGGGACCGAAAAACTGTTTTTT. Its translation is CASSVSWGTEKLFF.

The V call is TRBV28, the J call TRBJ2-5, with D perhaps assigned TRBD1 or TRBD2 (5 bases each). The J call may be wrong; the DNA end is better matched by TRBJ2-7. Germline V gene data show CDR1 as MDHEN and CDR2 as SYDVKM. The CDR3 totals 17 residues. The CDR3 is CASSRSYPMDGDHEQYF. CDR3 DNA: TGTGCCAGCAGTCGAAGCTACCCGATGGATGGGGACCACGAGCAGTACTTC.

The rearrangement links TRBV6-6 to TRBJ2-2; perhaps TRBD2 as D (5 bases). The germline V gene encodes CDR1 MNHNY and CDR2 SVGAGI (reference sequence). V was shortened by 4 bases and J by 6 bases, with 15 bases between the two germline ends. CDR3 length: 15 amino acids. The CDR3 DNA follows: TGTGCCAGCAGTTCAAGCCGCCCCGGGGCCGGGGAGCTGTTTTTT. Protein: CASSSSRPGAGELFF.

The chain couples TRBV29-1 to TRBJ2-5; D possibly uses TRBD1 or TRBD2 (5 bases each). With the DNA end fitting TRBJ2-7 better, the J assignment may be wrong. The CDR3 sequence is 12 residues long. Germline lookup yields CDR1 SQVTM and CDR2 ANQGSEA. CDR3 DNA: TGCAGCGTTGGGGGGTTGAGGAACGAGCAGTACTTC. Protein product: CSVGGLRNEQYF.

The CDR3 DNA reads TGTGCCACCAGCTTAGGGGGTAGCGGGAGTCCAGAGACCCAGTACTTC. It yields the protein CATSLGGSGSPETQYF. This rearrangement joins TRBV15 to TRBJ2-5; 9 bases match TRBD2. This CDR3 comprises 16 residues. Trimming removed 5 bases from V and 4 bases from J; junction bases left unmatched: 11. Germline lookup yields CDR1 LNHNV and CDR2 YYDKDF (reference sequence).

The chain recombines TRBV11-3 with TRBJ2-7; no clear D gene. The CDR3 runs to 13 residues. The germline V gene encodes CDR1 SGHNT and CDR2 YENEEA. V dropped 6 bases and J dropped 0 bases, with 9 bases sitting between them. The CDR3 sequence: CASRPRSSYEQYF. The CDR3 coding sequence is TGTGCCAGCAGACCAAGAAGCTCCTACGAGCAGTACTTC.

For the CDR3, the DNA is TGTGCCAGCAGCACACTAGCGGAGTGGGTCTCGGGGAATGAGCAGTTCTTC. It is translated as CASSTLAEWVSGNEQFF. The chain links TRBV7-2 to TRBJ2-1; the match to TRBD2 covers 8 bases. Trimming cost V 5 bases and J 7 bases; bases outside gene matches: 16. This CDR3 contains 17 residues. CDR1 is SGHTA, CDR2 FQGNSA, per germline.

The rearrangement uses TRBV19 and TRBJ2-2; weak D call: TRBD1 (5 bases). With 3 bases removed from V and 0 bases from J, the gap between germline ends came to 8 bases. CDR3 length equals 15 residues. Germline CDR1 and CDR2: LNHDA and SQIVND (reference sequence). The CDR3 bases are TGTGCCAGTAGTATGGACATAGCGAACACCGGGGAGCTGTTTTTT. Translation gives CASSMDIANTGELFF.

This clone was counted between two and nine times. CDR3 residues: CASSLDGTRKQYF. The CDR3 DNA reads TGTGCCAGCAGCTTAGATGGAACTCGGAAGCAGTACTTC. The chain links TRBV7-9 to TRBJ2-7; D remains unclear. V was cut by 1 base and J by 8 bases, with 12 bases left in between. This CDR3 is 13 amino acids long. Germline V gene lookup returns CDR1 SEHNR and CDR2 FQNEAQ (reference sequence).

J is TRBJ2-1 and V is TRBV28, with 11 positions matching TRBD2. CDR1 is MDHEN, CDR2 SYDVKM, per germline. V shed 3 bases, J shed 8 bases, and the junction held 15 bases outside the gene matches. There are 18 residues in the CDR3. In DNA, the CDR3 is TGTGCCAGCAGTTTCCCGATAGCGGGGGGGGCCTCTGTCTATGAGCAGTTCTTC. Translating it yields CASSFPIAGGASVYEQFF.

This clone was seen a few times. V is TRBV7-9 and J is TRBJ2-7; 9 nucleotides match TRBD2. Germline lookup yields CDR1 SEHNR and CDR2 FQNEAQ (reference sequence). This CDR3 has 14 residues. The V and J ends lost 5 bases and 4 bases, in that order; junction bases with no gene match: 6. CDR3 residues: CASSPTSGWYEQYF. The CDR3 coding sequence is TGTGCCAGCAGCCCGACTAGCGGCTGGTACGAGCAGTACTTC.

The genes are TRBV15 and TRBJ2-2; 9 bases agree with TRBD1. Unmatched junction bases numbered 7, after V lost 3 bases and J lost 5 bases. The germline CDR1 and CDR2 sequences are LNHNV and YYDKDF (reference sequence). This CDR3 region has 16 residues. CDR3: CATSRDRGSWTGELFF. DNA for the CDR3: TGTGCCACCAGCAGGGACAGGGGCAGTTGGACCGGGGAGCTGTTTTTT. Full variable domain (outside the CDR3, taken from reference TRBV15 and TRBJ2-2): DAMVIQNPRYQVTQFGKPVTLSCSQTLNHNVMYWYQQKSSQAPKLLFHYYDKDFNNEADTPDNFQSRRPNTSFCFLDIRSPGLGDTAMYLCATSRDRGSWTGELFFGEGSRLTVL.

The chain couples TRBV6-4 to TRBJ2-3; 8 nucleotides align to TRBD2. V lost 2 bases to trimming and J lost 6 bases; unmatched junction nucleotides: 13. CDR1 and CDR2 from the germline V gene are MRHNA and SNTAGT. This CDR3 comprises 17 residues. The CDR3 bases are TGTGCCAGCAGTGACGCGGGGGGAACAGGCCCCGGTGATACGCAGTATTTT. Amino acids: CASSDAGGTGPGDTQYF.

The chain joins TRBV10-2 to TRBJ2-1; D remains unclear. The germline gives CDR1 WSHSY, CDR2 SAAADI. V lost 6 bases and J 7 bases, leaving 16 bases between the germline ends. The CDR3 is made up of 14 amino acids. The CDR3 is CASSGDVGVNEQFF. In DNA, the CDR3 is TGCGCCAGCAGCGGAGACGTTGGTGTGAATGAGCAGTTCTTC.

V usage is TRBV12-5 and J usage is TRBJ2-1, with D maybe TRBD2 (6 bases). Trimming removed 6 bases at V and 3 bases at J, with 21 bases between. This CDR3 has 17 residues. Per germline, CDR1 LGHNT and CDR2 FRNRAP. As DNA, the CDR3 is TGTGCTAGTGGGCGTACGGGACGCCTGGACTACTACAATGAGCAGTTCTTC. Translating it yields CASGRTGRLDYYNEQFF.

This clone has only a few counts. The chain carries TRBV6-6 and TRBJ1-5, with D hard to call. Germline values: CDR1 MNHNY, CDR2 SVGAGI (reference sequence). The V end was cut by 3 bases, the J end by 2 bases, with 8 bases between. There are 14 residues in the CDR3. This CDR3 is CASSYRSGNQPQHF. The CDR3 coding sequence is TGTGCCAGCAGTTATAGGTCAGGCAATCAGCCCCAGCATTTT.

V gene TRBV7-6 combines with J gene TRBJ1-3, with D perhaps matching TRBD1 (5 bases). The CDR3 extends over 15 amino acids. V lost 6 bases and J lost 4, with 16 bases in between. From germline, CDR1 is SGHVS and CDR2 FNYEAQ. CDR3 in DNA: TGTGCCAGCAGTTCCGCTCAAGGGGACGGAAACACCATATATTTT. Amino acids: CASSSAQGDGNTIYF.

This clone appeared a few times. The chain combines TRBV29-1 with TRBJ1-1, with TRBD1 as a possible D gene (5 bases). V dropped 4 bases and J dropped 4 bases, with 13 bases sitting between them. Looked up from germline, CDR1 is SQVTM and CDR2 is ANQGSEA. The CDR3 has 13 residues. The CDR3 DNA sequence: TGCAGCGTTGTATTCGGCAGGGCCACTGAAGCTTTCTTT. Protein: CSVVFGRATEAFF. Combining the CDR3 with reference TRBV29-1 and TRBJ1-1 gives the whole variable domain SAVISQKPSRDICQRGTSLTIQCQVDSQVTMMFWYRQQPGQSLTLIATANQGSEATYESGFVIDKFPISRPNLTFSTLTVSNMSPEDSSIYLCSVVFGRATEAFFGQGTRLTVV.

J is TRBJ2-7 and V is TRBV28; no definite D call. Germline V lookup: CDR1 MDHEN, CDR2 SYDVKM. This CDR3 region has 12 residues. V lost 5 bases and J lost 4, with 9 bases in between. CDR3 DNA: TGTGCCAGCAGTAAAGCCCCTTACGAGCAGTACTTC. Encoded protein: CASSKAPYEQYF.

The chain links TRBV6-6 to TRBJ2-1; a weak D match, TRBD2 (5 bases). The CDR3 extends over 16 amino acids. Germline-derived CDR1 and CDR2 are MNHNY and SVGAGI (reference sequence). The ends were cut back, 2 bases at V and 3 bases at J, with 14 bases in the middle. The CDR3 here is CASSYTAPGFYNEQFF. The CDR3 DNA follows: TGTGCCAGCAGTTACACAGCTCCGGGGTTCTACAATGAGCAGTTCTTC.